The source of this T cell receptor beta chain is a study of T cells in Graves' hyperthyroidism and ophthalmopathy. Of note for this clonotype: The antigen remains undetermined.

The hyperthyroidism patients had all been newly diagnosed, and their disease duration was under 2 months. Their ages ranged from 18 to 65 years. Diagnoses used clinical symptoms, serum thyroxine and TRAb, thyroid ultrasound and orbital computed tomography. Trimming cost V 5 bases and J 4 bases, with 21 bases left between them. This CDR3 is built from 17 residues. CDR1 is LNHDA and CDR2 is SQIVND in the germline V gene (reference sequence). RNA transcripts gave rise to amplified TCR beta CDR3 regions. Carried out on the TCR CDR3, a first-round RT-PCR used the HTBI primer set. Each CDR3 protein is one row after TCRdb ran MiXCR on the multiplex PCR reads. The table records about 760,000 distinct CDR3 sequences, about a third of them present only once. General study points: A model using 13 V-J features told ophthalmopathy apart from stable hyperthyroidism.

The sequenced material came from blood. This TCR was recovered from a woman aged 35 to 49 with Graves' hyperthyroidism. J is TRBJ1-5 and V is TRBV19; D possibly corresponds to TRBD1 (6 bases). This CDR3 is CASSHGDSRTDNQPQHF. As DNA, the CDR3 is TGTGCCAGTAGTCATGGGGACTCAAGGACAGATAATCAGCCCCAGCATTTT.